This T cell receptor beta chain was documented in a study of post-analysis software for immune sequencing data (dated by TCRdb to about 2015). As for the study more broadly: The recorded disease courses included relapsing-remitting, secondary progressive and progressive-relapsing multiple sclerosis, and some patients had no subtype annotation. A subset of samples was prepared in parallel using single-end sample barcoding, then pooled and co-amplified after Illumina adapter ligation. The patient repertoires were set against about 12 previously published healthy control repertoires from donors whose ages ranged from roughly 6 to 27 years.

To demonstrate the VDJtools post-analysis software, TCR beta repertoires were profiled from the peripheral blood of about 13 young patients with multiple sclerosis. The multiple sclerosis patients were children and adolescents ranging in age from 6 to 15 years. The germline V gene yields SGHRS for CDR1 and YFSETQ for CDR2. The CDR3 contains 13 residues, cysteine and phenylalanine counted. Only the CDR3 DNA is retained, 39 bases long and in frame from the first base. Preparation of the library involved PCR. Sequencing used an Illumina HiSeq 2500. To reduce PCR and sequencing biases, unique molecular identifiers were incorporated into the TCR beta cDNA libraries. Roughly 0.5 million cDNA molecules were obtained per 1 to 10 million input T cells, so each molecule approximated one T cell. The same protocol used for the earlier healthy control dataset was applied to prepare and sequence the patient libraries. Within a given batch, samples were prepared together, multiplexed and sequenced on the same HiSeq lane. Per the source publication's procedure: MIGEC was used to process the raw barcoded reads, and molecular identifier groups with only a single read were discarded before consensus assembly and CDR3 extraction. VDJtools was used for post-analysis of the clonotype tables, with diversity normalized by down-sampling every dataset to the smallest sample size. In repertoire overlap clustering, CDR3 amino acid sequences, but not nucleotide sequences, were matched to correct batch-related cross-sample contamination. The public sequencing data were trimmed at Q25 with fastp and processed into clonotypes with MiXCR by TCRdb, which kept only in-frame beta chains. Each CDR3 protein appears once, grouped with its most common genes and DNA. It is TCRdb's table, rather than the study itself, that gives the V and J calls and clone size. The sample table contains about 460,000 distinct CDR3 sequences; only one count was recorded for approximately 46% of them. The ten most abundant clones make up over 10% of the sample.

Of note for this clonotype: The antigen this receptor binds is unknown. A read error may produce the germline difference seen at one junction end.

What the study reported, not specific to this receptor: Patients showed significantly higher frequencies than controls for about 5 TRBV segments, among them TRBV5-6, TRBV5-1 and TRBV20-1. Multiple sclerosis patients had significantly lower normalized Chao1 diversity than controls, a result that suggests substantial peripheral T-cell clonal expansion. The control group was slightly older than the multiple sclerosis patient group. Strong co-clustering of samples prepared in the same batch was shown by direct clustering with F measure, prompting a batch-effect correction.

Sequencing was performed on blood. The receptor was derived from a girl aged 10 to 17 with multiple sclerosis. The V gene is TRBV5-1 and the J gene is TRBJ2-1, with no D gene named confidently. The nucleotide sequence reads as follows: TGCGCCAGCGGCTTGGACCAATACAATGAGCAGTTCTTC. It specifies CASGLDQYNEQFF.